The entry below gives a single T cell receptor beta chain sequence along with its context. Its antigen is not identified. This entry belongs to a study of OX40 agonist ivuxolimab in advanced cancers. Across the whole study: Prior therapy, whether anti-PD-1, anti-PD-L1 or anti-CTLA-4, was allowed, and about 39% had some. The study, taken as a whole, reports: CD4+ and CD8+ blood T cells expanded clonally by week 6 at 0.1 to 3.0 mg/kg.

TCRdb keeps only in-frame clones here, not all; method: immunoSEQ multiplex PCR. Of more than 65,000 clones in the sample, 80% to 90% are singletons; the top ten hold less than 5.5%. Per germline, CDR1 SGDLS and CDR2 YYNGEE. Trimming removed 0 bases at V and 0 bases at J, with 16 bases between. This CDR3 has 18 residues. The sample here was CD4+ or CD8+ T cells sorted from blood, taken in a trial of the OX40 agonist ivuxolimab. This clonotype originated in an adult with an advanced solid tumor such as melanoma, head and neck, liver or kidney cancer. This chain joins TRBV9 and TRBJ1-3; D not certain. In DNA, the CDR3 is TGTGCCAGCAGCGTAGGCGGTGGTATGTCTCTCTCTGGAAACACCATATATTTT. This codes for CASSVGGGMSLSGNTIYF.